A selection of T cell receptor beta chains follows, all from one sample in a study of T cells in localized non-small cell lung cancer. Assay: immunoSEQ multiplex PCR; the TCRdb copy retains only in-frame clones and omits some. The sample records over 30,000 clones, under 90% being singletons. The sequenced sample was peripheral blood, obtained before any cancer treatment. Receptors originate from a man aged 35-75 years with stage I lung adenocarcinoma. CDR3s include the opening cysteine and the closing phenylalanine or tryptophan. D genes are given only for firm matches. Expanded clones are given a class, and other clones once, few, many or no size at all.

TRBJ1-2,.,TRBV7-2,.,CASSTLQGANYGYTF,TGTGCCAGCAGCACCCTACAGGGCGCTAACTATGGCTACACCTTC
TRBJ2-3,TRBD1,TRBV30,.,CAWSEGASTDTQYF,TGTGCCTGGAGTGAGGGGGCTAGCACAGATACGCAGTATTTT
TRBJ1-6,.,TRBV27,.,CASSLSGAASVSPLHF,TGTGCCAGCAGTTTATCGGGGGCCGCGTCTGTTTCACCCCTCCACTTT
TRBJ2-7,TRBD2,TRBV7-2,.,CASSLWSWLAGGTYEQYF,TGTGCCAGCAGCTTATGGTCTTGGCTAGCGGGGGGTACCTACGAGCAGTACTTC
TRBJ2-5,TRBD2,TRBV5-1,.,CASSLVGGQETQYF,TGCGCCAGCAGCTTGGTGGGGGGGCAAGAGACCCAGTACTTC
TRBJ2-3,TRBD2,TRBV2,once,CASSVAGATDTQYF,TGTGCCAGCAGTGTAGCGGGGGCTACAGATACGCAGTATTTT
TRBJ1-3,TRBD1,TRBV18,.,CASSSDRQSGNTIYF,TGTGCCAGCTCATCGGACAGGCAGTCTGGAAACACCATATATTTT
TRBJ2-7,TRBD2,TRBV11-2,.,CASRGTSVYEQYF,TGTGCCAGCAGGGGGACTAGCGTCTACGAGCAGTACTTC
TRBJ2-3,.,TRBV2,.,CASSDPNQRSTDTQYF,TGTGCCAGCAGCGATCCGAACCAAAGGAGCACAGATACGCAGTATTTT
TRBJ1-6,.,TRBV5-1,.,CASNNGYNSPLHF,TGCGCCAGCAATAACGGTTATAATTCACCCCTCCACTTT
TRBJ1-6,.,TRBV6-5,.,CASSYGAYSPLHF,TGTGCCAGCAGTTACGGGGCCTATTCACCCCTCCACTTT
TRBJ1-1,.,TRBV11-2,.,CASSPAQGIYTEAFF,TGTGCCAGCAGCCCAGCACAGGGAATATACACTGAAGCTTTCTTT
TRBJ1-6,.,TRBV7-9,once,CASSLPPGKQNSPLHF,TGTGCCAGCAGCCTCCCCCCGGGGAAGCAAAATTCACCCCTCCACTTT
TRBJ1-5,.,TRBV5-3,.,CARSFGGQNQPQHF,TGTGCCAGAAGCTTTGGGGGGCAGAATCAGCCCCAGCATTTT
TRBJ1-1,.,TRBV14,once,CASSQGGPAEAFF,TGTGCCAGCAGCCAAGGGGGGCCTGCTGAAGCTTTCTTT
TRBJ1-5,.,TRBV30,.,CAWSWQGNQPQHF,TGTGCCTGGAGTTGGCAGGGGAATCAGCCCCAGCATTTT
TRBJ1-1,.,TRBV25-1,.,CASSGGTDGVMNTEAFF,TGTGCCAGCAGTGGGGGTACAGACGGGGTAATGAACACTGAAGCTTTCTTT
TRBJ2-7,TRBD2,TRBV10-3,.,CAISVGTSGDEQYF,TGTGCCATCAGTGTGGGGACTAGCGGGGACGAGCAGTACTTC
TRBJ2-7,.,TRBV19,.,CASSMSSEIEQYF,TGTGCCAGTAGTATGAGTAGTGAAATCGAGCAGTACTTC
TRBJ2-1,.,TRBV14,.,CASSQERHLSYNEQFF,TGTGCCAGCAGCCAAGAGCGACACCTCTCCTACAATGAGCAGTTCTTC
TRBJ2-7,.,TRBV9,once,CASSVGESEQYF,TGTGCCAGCAGCGTAGGGGAGTCCGAGCAGTACTTC
TRBJ1-1,TRBD1,TRBV5-1,.,CASSPTTGSNIRAFF,TGCGCCAGCAGCCCTACGACAGGGAGCAACATTCGAGCTTTCTTT
TRBJ2-5,.,TRBV18,.,CASSPAGTAPETQYF,TGTGCCAGCTCACCCGCAGGGACGGCTCCTGAGACCCAGTACTTC
TRBJ1-1,.,TRBV19,.,CASSILGTEAFF,TGTGCCAGTAGTATCTTGGGGACTGAAGCTTTCTTT
TRBJ2-3,TRBD2,TRBV13,.,CASSFGLAESDTQYF,TGTGCCAGCAGCTTCGGACTAGCGGAGTCAGATACGCAGTATTTT
TRBJ2-7,.,TRBV13,.,CASSNSRGGREQYF,TGTGCCAGCAGCAACTCGAGAGGAGGGCGAGAGCAGTACTTC
TRBJ1-4,.,TRBV6-5,.,CASRHGGVEHEKLFF,TGTGCCAGCAGACACGGGGGAGTAGAGCATGAAAAACTGTTTTTT
TRBJ2-3,.,TRBV7-8,.,CAILFKGTNTDTQYF,TGTGCCATCCTTTTCAAAGGGACCAACACAGATACGCAGTATTTT
TRBJ2-3,.,TRBV29-1,.,CSVEGSADTQYF,TGCAGCGTTGAAGGGTCAGCTGATACGCAGTATTTT
TRBJ1-1,TRBD1,TRBV11-2,.,CASSLVGTGYTEAFF,TGTGCCAGCAGCTTAGTAGGGACAGGTTACACTGAAGCTTTCTTT
TRBJ2-7,.,TRBV2,few,CASSQPLGGGMGYEQYF,TGTGCCAGCAGTCAACCCCTAGGGGGGGGAATGGGCTACGAGCAGTACTTC
TRBJ1-1,.,TRBV6-5,once,CASSTRDRLRAFF,TGTGCCAGCAGTACACGGGACCGACTCCGAGCTTTCTTT
TRBJ1-3,.,TRBV5-1,.,CASSLEGAEIYF,TGCGCCAGCAGCTTGGAAGGGGCAGAGATATATTTT
TRBJ2-2,.,TRBV7-3,.,CASSAYGGRTGELFF,TGTGCCAGCAGCGCCTACGGGGGCCGCACCGGGGAGCTGTTTTTT
TRBJ1-5,TRBD1,TRBV7-8,.,CASSLGTVLTLQPQHF,TGTGCCAGCAGCCTCGGGACAGTCCTCACCCTTCAGCCCCAGCATTTT
TRBJ1-2,.,TRBV19,.,CASSMTSFNYGYTF,TGTGCCAGTAGTATGACCTCCTTCAATTATGGCTACACCTTC
TRBJ1-5,.,TRBV5-4,.,CASSQDGAGDQPQHF,TGTGCCAGCAGCCAAGATGGGGCAGGGGATCAGCCCCAGCATTTT
TRBJ1-2,.,TRBV5-1,once,CASSSPGIDYGYTF,TGCGCCAGCAGCAGCCCGGGAATAGACTATGGCTACACCTTC
TRBJ2-7,.,TRBV11-2,once,CASSQTGGSYEQYF,TGTGCCAGCAGCCAGACAGGAGGTTCCTACGAGCAGTACTTC
TRBJ2-2,TRBD1,TRBV10-3,.,CAIRRAVEGAGAGELFF,TGTGCCATCAGACGGGCAGTAGAGGGGGCCGGGGCCGGGGAGCTGTTTTTT
TRBJ2-2,TRBD2,TRBV5-1,.,CASSKTGTSSNTGELFF,TGCGCCAGCAGCAAGACCGGGACTAGCTCGAACACCGGGGAGCTGTTTTTT
TRBJ2-3,.,TRBV2,.,CASSKQGPPQDTQYF,TGTGCCAGCAGTAAACAGGGACCCCCCCAAGATACGCAGTATTTT
TRBJ1-1,.,TRBV27,.,CASSWSGDTEAFF,TGTGCCAGCAGTTGGTCCGGAGACACTGAAGCTTTCTTT
TRBJ2-2,.,TRBV11-2,.,CASSPLDGELFF,TGTGCCAGCAGCCCCTTGGACGGGGAGCTGTTTTTT
TRBJ2-3,TRBD2,TRBV4-1,.,CASSQEFGATSAPKGTQYF,TGCGCCAGCAGCCAAGAATTCGGGGCAACTAGCGCCCCAAAGGGTACGCAGTATTTT
TRBJ1-4,TRBD1,TRBV5-6,.,CASSRIRDSGEKLFF,TGTGCCAGCAGCCGAATCCGGGACAGTGGTGAAAAACTGTTTTTT
TRBJ1-4,.,TRBV27,.,CASSLNPTGLGDNEKLFF,TGTGCCAGCAGTCTAAACCCTACAGGGCTGGGGGATAATGAAAAACTGTTTTTT
TRBJ1-2,.,TRBV18,.,CASSPAAGFILVYGYTF,TGTGCCAGCTCACCGGCAGCGGGATTTATTCTAGTCTATGGCTACACCTTC
TRBJ1-2,.,TRBV7-5,.,CVRSFYPRTGIYGYTF,TGTGTCAGAAGCTTTTATCCCCGGACAGGGATATATGGCTACACCTTC
TRBJ1-2,.,TRBV5-6,.,CASTALPGPRAF,TGTGCCAGCACCGCACTTCCGGGACCGCGGGCCTTC
TRBJ2-7,.,TRBV11-2,.,CASSFRAAAYF,TGTGCCAGCAGCTTTAGGGCAGCAGCGTACTTC
TRBJ2-3,TRBD1,TRBV19,.,CASRDSGTDTQYF,TGTGCCAGTCGGGACAGCGGCACAGATACGCAGTATTTT
TRBJ2-7,.,TRBV6-5,.,CASSAGGRPTYEQYF,TGTGCCAGCAGCGCTGGGGGAAGGCCTACCTACGAGCAGTACTTC
TRBJ1-2,.,TRBV5-1,.,CASSLVPGEYGYTF,TGCGCCAGCAGCTTGGTTCCAGGAGAATATGGCTACACCTTC
TRBJ2-3,.,TRBV5-1,.,CASSLVTGNTDTQYF,TGCGCCAGCAGCTTGGTAACCGGAAACACAGATACGCAGTATTTT